This TCR beta chain was recorded in a study of OX40 agonist ivuxolimab in advanced cancers. Turning to the study itself: At 65% to 85% male, the cohort had a mean age of about 55 years, ranging from roughly 20 to 90.

Sequenced by immunoSEQ multiplex PCR; TCRdb stores in-frame clones only, minus some. The profile shows 73,000 or so clones, around 84% of them singletons. The CDR3 is 15 residues long. With 4 bases removed from V and 0 bases from J, the gap between germline ends came to 9 bases. CDR1 and CDR2 from the germline V gene are LGHNA and YSLEER. The source material was CD4+ or CD8+ T cells sorted from blood, sampled in a trial of the OX40 agonist ivuxolimab. This TCR derives from an adult with an advanced solid tumor such as melanoma, head and neck, liver or kidney cancer. V is TRBV4-3 and J is TRBJ2-2, with D maybe TRBD2 (6 bases). CDR3 sequence reads: CASSRGTPNTGELFF. As DNA, the CDR3 is TGCGCCAGCAGCCGCGGGACGCCGAACACCGGGGAGCTGTTTTTT.